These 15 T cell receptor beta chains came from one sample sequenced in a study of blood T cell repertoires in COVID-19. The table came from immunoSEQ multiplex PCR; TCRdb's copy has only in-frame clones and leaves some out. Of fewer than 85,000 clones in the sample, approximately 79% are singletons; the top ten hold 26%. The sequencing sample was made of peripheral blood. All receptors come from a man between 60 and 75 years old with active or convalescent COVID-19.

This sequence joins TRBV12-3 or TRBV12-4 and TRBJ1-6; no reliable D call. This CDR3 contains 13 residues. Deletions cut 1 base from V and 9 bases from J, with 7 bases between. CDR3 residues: CASSLDAGSPLHF. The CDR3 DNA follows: TGTGCCAGCAGTTTAGACGCGGGTTCACCCCTCCACTTT.

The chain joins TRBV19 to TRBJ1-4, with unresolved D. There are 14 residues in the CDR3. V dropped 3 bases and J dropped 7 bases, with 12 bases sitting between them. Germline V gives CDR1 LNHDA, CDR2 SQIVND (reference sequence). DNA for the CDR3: TGTGCCAGTAGTATTGGAGAGCGCCGTGAAAAACTGTTTTTT. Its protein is CASSIGERREKLFF.

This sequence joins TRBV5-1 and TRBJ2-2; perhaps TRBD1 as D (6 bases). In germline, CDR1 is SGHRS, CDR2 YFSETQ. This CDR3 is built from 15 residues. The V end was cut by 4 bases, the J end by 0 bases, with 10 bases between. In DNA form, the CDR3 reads TGCGCCAGCAGCCAGGGACATCCGAACACCGGGGAGCTGTTTTTT. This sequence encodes CASSQGHPNTGELFF.

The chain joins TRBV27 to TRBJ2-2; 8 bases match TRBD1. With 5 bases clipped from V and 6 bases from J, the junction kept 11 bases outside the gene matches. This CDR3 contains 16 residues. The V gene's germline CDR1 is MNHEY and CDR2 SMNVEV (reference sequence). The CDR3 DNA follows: TGTGCCAGCAGTCCCTTAATGGCGACAGGGGCCGGGGAGCTGTTTTTT. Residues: CASSPLMATGAGELFF.

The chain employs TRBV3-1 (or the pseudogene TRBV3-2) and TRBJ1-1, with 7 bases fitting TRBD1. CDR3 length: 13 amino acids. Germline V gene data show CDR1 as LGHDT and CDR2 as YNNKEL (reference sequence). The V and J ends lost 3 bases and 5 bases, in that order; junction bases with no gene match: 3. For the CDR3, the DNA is TGTGCCAGCAGCCACGACAGGGAAACTGAAGCTTTCTTT. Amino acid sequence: CASSHDRETEAFF.

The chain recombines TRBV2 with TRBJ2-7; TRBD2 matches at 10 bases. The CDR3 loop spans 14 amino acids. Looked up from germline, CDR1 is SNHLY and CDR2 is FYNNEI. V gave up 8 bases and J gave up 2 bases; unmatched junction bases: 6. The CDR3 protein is CASQLAGIPYEQYF. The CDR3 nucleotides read TGTGCCAGCCAACTAGCGGGGATACCCTACGAGCAGTACTTC.

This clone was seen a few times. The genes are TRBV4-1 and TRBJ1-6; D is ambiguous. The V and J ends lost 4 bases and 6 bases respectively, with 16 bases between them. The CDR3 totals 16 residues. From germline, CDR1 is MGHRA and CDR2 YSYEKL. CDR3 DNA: TGCGCCAGCAGCCCTGGAGGAGAAACATTTAATTCACCCCTCCACTTT. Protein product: CASSPGGETFNSPLHF.

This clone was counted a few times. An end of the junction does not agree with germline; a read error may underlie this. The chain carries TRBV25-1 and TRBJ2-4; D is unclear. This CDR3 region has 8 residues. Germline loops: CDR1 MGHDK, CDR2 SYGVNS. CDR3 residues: CASSEENF. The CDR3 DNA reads TGTGCCAGCAGTGAAGAGAACTTC.

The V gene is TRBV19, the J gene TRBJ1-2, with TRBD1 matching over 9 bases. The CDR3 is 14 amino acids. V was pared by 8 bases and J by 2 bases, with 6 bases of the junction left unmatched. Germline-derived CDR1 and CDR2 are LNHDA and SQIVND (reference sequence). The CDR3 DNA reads TGTGCCAGTGGTGGACAGGGGAAAAACTATGGCTACACCTTC. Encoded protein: CASGGQGKNYGYTF. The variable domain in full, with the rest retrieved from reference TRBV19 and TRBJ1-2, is DGGITQSPKYLFRKEGQNVTLSCEQNLNHDAMYWYRQDPGQGLRLIYYSQIVNDFQKGDIAEGYSVSREKKESFPLTVTSAQKNPTAFYLCASGGQGKNYGYTFGSGTRLTVV.

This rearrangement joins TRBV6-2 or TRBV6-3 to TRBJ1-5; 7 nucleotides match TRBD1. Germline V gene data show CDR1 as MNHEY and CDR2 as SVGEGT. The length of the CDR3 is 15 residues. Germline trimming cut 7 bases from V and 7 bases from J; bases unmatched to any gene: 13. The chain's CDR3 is CASTPGSGGKQPQHF. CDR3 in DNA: TGTGCCAGCACCCCGGGGTCAGGGGGAAAACAGCCCCAGCATTTT.

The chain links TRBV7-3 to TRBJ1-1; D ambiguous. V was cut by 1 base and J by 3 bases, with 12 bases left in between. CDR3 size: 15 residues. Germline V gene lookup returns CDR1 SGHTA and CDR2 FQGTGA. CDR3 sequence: CASSLMPSGDTEAFF. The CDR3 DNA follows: TGTGCCAGCAGCTTAATGCCCTCCGGGGACACTGAAGCTTTCTTT.

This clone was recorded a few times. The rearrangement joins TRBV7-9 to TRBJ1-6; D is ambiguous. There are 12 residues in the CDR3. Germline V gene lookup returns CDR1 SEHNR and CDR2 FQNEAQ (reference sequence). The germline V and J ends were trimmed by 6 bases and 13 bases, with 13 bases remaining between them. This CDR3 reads CASSFPGAPLHF. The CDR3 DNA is TGTGCCAGCAGTTTCCCGGGTGCTCCCCTCCACTTT.

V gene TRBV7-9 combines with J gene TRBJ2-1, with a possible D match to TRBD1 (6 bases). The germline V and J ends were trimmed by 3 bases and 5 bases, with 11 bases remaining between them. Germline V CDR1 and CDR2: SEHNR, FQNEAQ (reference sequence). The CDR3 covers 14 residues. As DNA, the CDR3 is TGTGCCAGCAGCTTCAGGGGATTAAACAATGAGCAGTTCTTC. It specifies CASSFRGLNNEQFF.

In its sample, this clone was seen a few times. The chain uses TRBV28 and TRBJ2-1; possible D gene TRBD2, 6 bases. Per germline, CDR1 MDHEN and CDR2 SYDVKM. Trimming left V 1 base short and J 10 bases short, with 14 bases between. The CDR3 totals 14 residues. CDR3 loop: CASSLSAEGTEQFF. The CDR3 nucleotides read TGTGCCAGCAGTTTATCTGCGGAGGGGACGGAGCAGTTCTTC.

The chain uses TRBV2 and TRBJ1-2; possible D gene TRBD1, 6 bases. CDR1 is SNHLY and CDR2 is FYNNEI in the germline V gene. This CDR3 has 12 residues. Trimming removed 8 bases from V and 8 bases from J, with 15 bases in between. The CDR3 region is CASSGTLYGYTF. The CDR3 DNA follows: TGTGCCAGCTCCGGGACACTTTACGGCTACACCTTC. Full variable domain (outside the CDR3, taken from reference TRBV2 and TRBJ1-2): EPEVTQTPSHQVTQMGQEVILRCVPISNHLYFYWYRQILGQKVEFLVSFYNNEISEKSEIFDDQFSVERPDGSNFTLKIRSTKLEDSAMYFCASSGTLYGYTFGSGTRLTVV.